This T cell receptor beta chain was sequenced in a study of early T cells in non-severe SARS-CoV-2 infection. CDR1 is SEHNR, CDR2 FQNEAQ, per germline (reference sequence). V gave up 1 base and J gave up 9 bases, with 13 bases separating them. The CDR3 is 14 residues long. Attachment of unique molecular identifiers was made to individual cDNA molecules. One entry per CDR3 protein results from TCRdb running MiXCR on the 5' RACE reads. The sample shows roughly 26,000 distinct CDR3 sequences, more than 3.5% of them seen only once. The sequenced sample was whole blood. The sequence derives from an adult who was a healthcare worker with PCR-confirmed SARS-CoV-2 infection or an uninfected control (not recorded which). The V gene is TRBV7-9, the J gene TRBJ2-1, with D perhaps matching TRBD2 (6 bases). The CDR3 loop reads CASSLGVRTIEQFF. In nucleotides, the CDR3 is TGTGCCAGCAGCTTAGGAGTCCGGACTATTGAGCAGTTCTTC.